The 20 T cell receptor beta chains below were found in one sample sequenced in a study of blood T cell repertoires in COVID-19. Some clones are missing from TCRdb's copy, which holds only in-frame ones; the method was immunoSEQ multiplex PCR. Of around 180,000 clones in the sample, roughly nine tenths were seen once. Specimen: peripheral blood. These receptor sequences come from a man aged 70 or older with active or convalescent COVID-19.

The CDR3 here is CATSDSRQGDEKLFF. The CDR3 bases are TGTGCCACCAGTGATTCGAGACAGGGGGACGAAAAACTGTTTTTT. V is TRBV24-1 and J is TRBJ1-4, with 9 bases aligning to TRBD1. CDR1 and CDR2 from the germline V gene are KGHDR and SFDVKD. After removal of 2 bases from V and 8 bases from J, the junction contained 5 bases not matched to a gene. The CDR3 contains 15 residues.

The chain links TRBV10-3 to TRBJ2-7; 12 bases are shared with TRBD2. Trimming took 6 bases from V and 5 from J; bases not matched to a gene: 8. CDR3 length equals 15 residues. Germline V CDR1 and CDR2: ENHRY, SYGVKD. CDR3 nucleotide sequence: TGTGCCATCAGAACAGGACTAGCGGGGCCGGACGAGCAGTACTTC. Translation gives CAIRTGLAGPDEQYF.

The chain has TRBV7-8 and TRBJ2-5; 7 bases are a match to TRBD1. Germline CDR1 and CDR2: SGHVS and FQNEAQ. This CDR3 has 14 residues. The V segment lost 5 bases and the J segment 5 bases; nucleotides outside the gene matches: 8. The CDR3 reads CASSQTGFGETQYF. In DNA form, the CDR3 reads TGTGCCAGCAGCCAGACAGGGTTCGGGGAGACCCAGTACTTC. The full variable domain, completed using reference TRBV7-8 and TRBJ2-5, is GAGVSQSPRYKVAKRGQDVALRCDPISGHVSLFWYQQALGQGPEFLTYFQNEAQLDKSGLPSDRFFAERPEGSVSTLKIQRTQQEDSAVYLCASSQTGFGETQYFGPGTRLLVL.

The gene calls are TRBV6-4 and TRBJ1-2; D possibly corresponds to TRBD1 (5 bases). Trimming took off 1 base at V and 8 bases at J, with 23 bases between the two ends. Per germline, CDR1 MRHNA and CDR2 SNTAGT. CDR3 length equals 17 residues. The CDR3 loop reads CASSDLGSQGGKGGYTF. The CDR3 nucleotides read TGTGCCAGCAGTGACTTAGGGTCGCAGGGTGGTAAGGGCGGCTACACCTTC.

This clone was observed once. This CDR3 reads CASSTGSLGGYTF. In DNA, the CDR3 is TGTGCCAGCAGTACAGGCTCCCTCGGGGGCTACACCTTC. The chain couples TRBV25-1 to TRBJ1-2, with D tentatively TRBD1 (5 bases). Germline V gene sequence: CDR1 MGHDK, CDR2 SYGVNS. Trimming stripped 5 bases from V and 8 bases from J, with 15 bases between. The CDR3 covers 13 residues.

This clone is a singleton in its sample. This sequence joins TRBV5-1 and TRBJ2-7, with 8 bases that match TRBD2. The germline gives CDR1 SGHRS, CDR2 YFSETQ. This CDR3 has 14 amino acids. V gave up 3 bases and J gave up 0 bases; unmatched junction bases: 2. The DNA for the CDR3 is TGCGCCAGCAGCTCACTAGCGGACTCCTACGAGCAGTACTTC. Residues: CASSSLADSYEQYF.

The gene calls are TRBV3-1 (or the pseudogene TRBV3-2) and TRBJ1-1; maybe TRBD1 (5 bases). V lost 4 bases, J lost 7 bases, and 13 bases lay in between. This CDR3 has 13 residues. CDR1 LGHDT and CDR2 YNNKEL come from the germline V gene (reference sequence). CDR3 sequence reads: CASSPPGYIEAFF. CDR3 in DNA: TGTGCCAGCAGCCCGCCAGGGTACATTGAAGCTTTCTTT.

The chain has TRBV7-9 and TRBJ1-2; D is possibly TRBD1 (5 bases). V lost 2 bases to trimming and J lost 4 bases, with 17 bases between them. Germline assignment: CDR1 SEHNR and CDR2 FQNEAQ (reference sequence). This CDR3 has 16 amino acids. The DNA for the CDR3 is TGTGCCAGCAGCTTACCCAGACAGAGGATGCTCTATGGCTACACCTTC. Translated, it gives CASSLPRQRMLYGYTF.

The chain carries TRBV7-3 and TRBJ1-2; 7 bases are shared with TRBD1. The CDR3 is made up of 17 amino acids. The J segment lost 2 bases and the V segment lost 5 bases, leaving 14 bases of the junction unmatched. The germline V gene encodes CDR1 SGHTA and CDR2 FQGTGA. For the CDR3, the DNA is TGTGCCAGCAGCCTCCACTCCGGACAGGCAGGAAACTATGGCTACACCTTC. Protein product: CASSLHSGQAGNYGYTF.

The rearrangement joins TRBV18 to TRBJ1-2; perhaps TRBD1 as D (5 bases). Trimming stripped 5 bases from V and 6 bases from J, with 16 bases between. The CDR3 runs to 14 residues. The germline gives CDR1 KGHSH, CDR2 LQKENI. CDR3 nucleotides: TGTGCCAGCTCAGCGGGACTCCCGACGGATGGCTACACCTTC. This translates into CASSAGLPTDGYTF.

J is TRBJ2-3 and V is TRBV5-6, with D perhaps matching TRBD1 (5 bases). From germline, CDR1 is SGHDT and CDR2 YYEEEE. The CDR3 consists of 15 residues. V dropped 6 bases and J dropped 3 bases, with 17 bases sitting between them. Written as DNA, the CDR3 is TGTGCCAGCAACATAAGGGGTAGTGGGACAGATACGCAGTATTTT. It encodes CASNIRGSGTDTQYF.

The chain joins TRBV7-2 to TRBJ1-2; D unresolved. Germline V gene sequence: CDR1 SGHTA, CDR2 FQGNSA. This CDR3 contains 12 residues. Trimming took off 5 bases at V and 2 bases at J, with 6 bases between the two ends. This chain's CDR3 is CASSRANYGYTF. The CDR3, as DNA: TGTGCCAGCAGCCGAGCCAACTATGGCTACACCTTC.

This clone appeared once. The V and J genes are TRBV7-2 and TRBJ2-2; 9 positions agree with TRBD2. The CDR3 has 16 residues. The V gene end was trimmed by 2 bases and the J gene end by 4 bases; junction bases not matched to a gene: 5. Germline values: CDR1 SGHTA, CDR2 FQGNSA. DNA of the CDR3: TGTGCCAGCAGCTTAAAGACTAGCGGTGGCACCGGGGAGCTGTTTTTT. It codes for CASSLKTSGGTGELFF.

This clone has only one observation. V is TRBV29-1 and J is TRBJ1-2, with TRBD1 matching over 9 bases. The length of the CDR3 is 15 residues. Trimming removed 7 bases from V and 2 bases from J; junction bases left unmatched: 11. CDR1 and CDR2 from the germline V gene are SQVTM and ANQGSEA. The CDR3 DNA reads TGCAGCGCCCCGATTAGAGGGACAGGGAACTATGGCTACACCTTC. It encodes CSAPIRGTGNYGYTF.

The rearrangement uses TRBV2 and TRBJ2-5; 7 bases align to TRBD1. The CDR3 consists of 14 residues. The trim removed 7 bases at V and 3 bases at J, leaving 8 bases unmatched. In germline, CDR1 is SNHLY, CDR2 FYNNEI. The CDR3 protein is CASTRQGVKETQYF. As DNA, the CDR3 is TGTGCCAGCACCCGGCAGGGGGTAAAAGAGACCCAGTACTTC.

Points on this clone: The junction shows a germline mismatch at one end, possibly a read error. The chain recombines TRBV29-1 with TRBJ2-3; the match to TRBD2 covers 14 bases. The CDR3 extends over 15 amino acids. From germline, CDR1 is SQVTM and CDR2 ANQGSEA. Written as DNA, the CDR3 is TGCAGCGTCGAAGGGACTAGCGGGGGTCCAGATACGCAGTATTTT. Translating it yields CSVEGTSGGPDTQYF.

DNA of the CDR3: TGTGCCAGCAGCGCGAGCGGGGCGCGTTCCCAAGAGACCCAGTACTTC. It specifies CASSASGARSQETQYF. V gene TRBV5-4 combines with J gene TRBJ2-5, with TRBD2 matching over 7 bases. There are 16 residues in the CDR3. V lost 4 bases, J lost 1 base, and 10 bases stayed unmatched. Germline-derived CDR1 and CDR2 are SGHNT and YYREEE (reference sequence).

This clone showed up just a few times. Its ends do not fully match the called genes, so a read error is possible. The chain is built from TRBV7-7 and TRBJ2-5; tentatively, D is TRBD1 (6 bases). This CDR3 has 15 amino acids. Per the germline V gene, CDR1 is SSHAT and CDR2 is FNYEAQ (reference sequence). CDR3 loop: CASSRNGGFQETQYF. The CDR3 DNA is TGTGCTAGCAGCCGAAATGGGGGCTTCCAAGAGACCCAGTACTTC.

V and J are TRBV4-1 and TRBJ1-3; unclear D gene. CDR3 length: 18 residues. CDR1 and CDR2 from the germline V gene are MGHRA and YSYEKL. Between the trimmed V and J ends, which lost 0 bases and 0 bases, there was a span of 15 bases. The CDR3 is CASSQDRRQANSGNTIYF. The CDR3 DNA is TGCGCCAGCAGCCAAGATAGGAGGCAGGCCAACTCTGGAAACACCATATATTTT.

The chain recombines TRBV12-3 or TRBV12-4 with TRBJ1-1, with unresolved D. The CDR3 consists of 13 residues. With 1 base removed from V and 11 bases from J, the gap between germline ends came to 14 bases. The DNA for the CDR3 is TGTGCCAGCAGTTTAGGTGATCCGGGAGGGGCTTTCTTT. Its protein product is CASSLGDPGGAFF.